This is a list of T cell receptor beta chains from one sample in a study of Ad26.COV2.S vaccination and SARS-CoV-2 variants. The protocol was immunoSEQ multiplex PCR, while the TCRdb copy is restricted to in-frame clones and leaves out a portion. This table has hundreds of thousands of clones, more than 80% appearing once. The sequences come from peripheral blood, collected in a trial of Ad26.COV2.S vaccine versus placebo. The receptor set was obtained from a person between 18 and 65 years old who received the Ad26.COV2.S COVID-19 vaccine or a placebo. Both conserved end residues are part of each CDR3. Each record gives: clone size, J gene, D gene, V gene, CDR3 DNA, CDR3 protein. A D gene is named only where the DNA matches it firmly. Clone size is stated in some rows and not others, as once, few, many or a class when expanded.

clone_size: NA; j_call: TRBJ1-2; d_call: NA; v_call: TRBV19; cdr3_nt: TGTGCCAGTAGTATGCCGGGACACAAACGCCCCCTTGGCTACACCTTC; cdr3_aa: CASSMPGHKRPLGYTF
clone_size: NA; j_call: TRBJ2-1; d_call: TRBD2; v_call: TRBV29-1; cdr3_nt: TGCAGCGTTGTCGACGGTCGGGGGGTCAATGAGCAGTTCTTC; cdr3_aa: CSVVDGRGVNEQFF
clone_size: once; j_call: TRBJ2-5; d_call: TRBD2; v_call: TRBV6-1; cdr3_nt: TGTGCCAGCAGTGATCTAGCGGGAGGGCCCGTGGAGACCCAGTACTTC; cdr3_aa: CASSDLAGGPVETQYF
clone_size: once; j_call: TRBJ2-5; d_call: TRBD1; v_call: TRBV11-2; cdr3_nt: TGTGCCAGCACCGACCTCAAGGGGGCCCAAGAGACCCAGTACTTC; cdr3_aa: CASTDLKGAQETQYF
clone_size: NA; j_call: TRBJ2-7; d_call: TRBD2; v_call: TRBV5-1; cdr3_nt: TGCGCCAGCAGCTTGGTATTTAGCGGGAGCTACGAGCAGTACTTC; cdr3_aa: CASSLVFSGSYEQYF
clone_size: NA; j_call: TRBJ1-4; d_call: NA; v_call: TRBV5-1; cdr3_nt: TGCGCCAGCAGCTTGGCCGGGGGGGCGACTAATGAAAAACTGTTTTTT; cdr3_aa: CASSLAGGATNEKLFF
clone_size: NA; j_call: TRBJ2-3; d_call: TRBD2; v_call: TRBV6-6; cdr3_nt: TGTGCCAGCAGTCTGCGGGGGGATACGCAGTATTTT; cdr3_aa: CASSLRGDTQYF
clone_size: once; j_call: TRBJ1-4; d_call: NA; v_call: TRBV19; cdr3_nt: TGTGCCAGTAGTAATCCGGGGGGGGACGGTGAAAAACTGTTTTTT; cdr3_aa: CASSNPGGDGEKLFF
clone_size: NA; j_call: TRBJ1-1; d_call: NA; v_call: TRBV6-5; cdr3_nt: TGTGCCACCAAGAGAGCGCGGGACACTGAAGCTTTCTTT; cdr3_aa: CATKRARDTEAFF
clone_size: NA; j_call: TRBJ2-1; d_call: NA; v_call: TRBV5-4; cdr3_nt: TGTGCCAGCAGCCAACCGGGGGGCGCGGACAATGAGCAGTTCTTC; cdr3_aa: CASSQPGGADNEQFF
clone_size: NA; j_call: TRBJ2-1; d_call: TRBD2; v_call: TRBV6-4; cdr3_nt: TGTGCCAGCAGTGTGGAAAGTACGGGTCTAGCGGGAGGGAACCATGAGCAGTTCTTC; cdr3_aa: CASSVESTGLAGGNHEQFF
clone_size: NA; j_call: TRBJ2-3; d_call: NA; v_call: TRBV5-1; cdr3_nt: TGCGCCAGCAACCCCCAATGGAGCACAGATACGCAGTATTTT; cdr3_aa: CASNPQWSTDTQYF
clone_size: NA; j_call: TRBJ2-2; d_call: NA; v_call: TRBV6-5; cdr3_nt: TGTGCCAGCAGTCAACTAAACACCGGGGAGCTGTTTTTT; cdr3_aa: CASSQLNTGELFF
clone_size: NA; j_call: TRBJ2-1; d_call: NA; v_call: TRBV27; cdr3_nt: TGTGCCAGCAGTTTCTCAGCTAGAGCAGATGAGCAGTTCTTC; cdr3_aa: CASSFSARADEQFF
clone_size: NA; j_call: TRBJ1-5; d_call: NA; v_call: TRBV30; cdr3_nt: TGTGCCTGGAGTGGTCGGACGGATCAGCCCCAGCATTTT; cdr3_aa: CAWSGRTDQPQHF
clone_size: NA; j_call: TRBJ1-5; d_call: NA; v_call: TRBV20-1; cdr3_nt: TGCAGTGCTAGTCGGACAAACGATCAGCCCCAGCATTTT; cdr3_aa: CSASRTNDQPQHF
clone_size: NA; j_call: TRBJ2-2; d_call: TRBD1; v_call: TRBV14; cdr3_nt: TGTGCCAGCAGCCGGGACAGGGTATCGGGGGAGCTGTTTTTT; cdr3_aa: CASSRDRVSGELFF
clone_size: NA; j_call: TRBJ1-2; d_call: NA; v_call: TRBV29-1; cdr3_nt: TGCAGCGTTGAAGAGTGGGTAACCTATGGCTACACCTTC; cdr3_aa: CSVEEWVTYGYTF